This entry lists 5 T cell receptor beta chains sequenced from one sample in a study of ipilimumab plus nivolumab after autologous stem cell transplantation. Sequenced by immunoSEQ multiplex PCR; TCRdb stores in-frame clones only, minus some. The profile covers 20,000 to 25,000 clones, with 74% appearing a single time and 20% to 30% taken by the ten largest. The material sequenced was PBMCs, taken in a trial of ipilimumab plus nivolumab as post-transplant consolidation. All receptors come from a male donor with diffuse large B-cell lymphoma.

The CDR3 sequence: CASSLRDRGTDTQYF. The CDR3 DNA is TGCGCCAGCAGCCTCCGGGACAGGGGCACAGATACGCAGTATTTT. The chain joins TRBV5-1 to TRBJ2-3; 9 bases are a match to TRBD1. Germline V gene data show CDR1 as SGHRS and CDR2 as YFSETQ. This CDR3 has 15 residues. Unmatched junction bases numbered 4, after V lost 4 bases and J lost 1 base.

This rearrangement joins TRBV6-6 to TRBJ1-2; D is possibly TRBD1 (6 bases). This CDR3 has 14 amino acids. Germline loops: CDR1 MNHNY, CDR2 SVGAGI (reference sequence). The V and J ends lost 7 bases and 7 bases respectively, with 19 bases between them. The CDR3 nucleotides read TGTGCCAGCAATTTCGGGGGGCGCAGCGTTGGCTACACCTTC. Its protein is CASNFGGRSVGYTF.

The genes are TRBV5-4 and TRBJ1-2; perhaps TRBD1 as D (5 bases). CDR1 is SGHNT, CDR2 YYREEE, per germline (reference sequence). The CDR3 totals 18 residues. The V end was cut by 3 bases, the J end by 4 bases, with 25 bases between. CDR3 coding DNA: TGTGCCAGCAGCTCCGGGGGGACGGACCCGCGGGCCCCCTATGGCTACACCTTC. The encoded protein is CASSSGGTDPRAPYGYTF.

The V and J genes are TRBV10-2 and TRBJ1-1; tentatively, D is TRBD1 (5 bases). CDR1 and CDR2 (germline): WSHSY, SAAADI. The CDR3 spans 13 residues. V lost 3 bases and J 4 bases, leaving 9 bases between the germline ends. The CDR3 is CASSEDGATEAFF. The DNA for the CDR3 is TGCGCCAGCAGTGAAGATGGGGCCACTGAAGCTTTCTTT.

Only one count was recorded for this clone. The chain recombines TRBV5-1 with TRBJ2-7; D is unclear. CDR3 length equals 14 residues. CDR1 and CDR2 (germline): SGHRS, YFSETQ. V was shortened by 4 bases and J by 5 bases, with 16 bases between the two germline ends. Written as DNA, the CDR3 is TGCGCCAGCAGCCTCTACGAGGATGCCCACGAGCAGTACTTC. The encoded protein is CASSLYEDAHEQYF.